This TCR beta chain derives from a study of blood T cell repertoires in COVID-19. There are 12 residues in the CDR3. V trimming: 8 bases; J trimming: 2 bases; junction bases outside the gene matches: 2. In germline, CDR1 is MDHEN, CDR2 SYDVKM. Sequenced by immunoSEQ multiplex PCR; TCRdb stores in-frame clones only, minus some. The sample lists some 190,000 clones; roughly four fifths were seen once. This clone was observed a few times. Sequencing was carried out using peripheral blood. The receptor comes from a woman in her forties or fifties with acute or convalescent COVID-19. The genes are TRBV28 and TRBJ1-2, with 7 bases matching TRBD1. The chain's CDR3 is CASGTVNYGYTF. DNA for the CDR3: TGTGCCAGCGGGACAGTAAACTATGGCTACACCTTC.